Listed below are T cell receptor beta chains from one sample, sequenced in a study of vaccination and CD4 T cells after COVID-19. TCRdb recomputed calls from the PCR reads with MiXCR, one row per CDR3 protein. Counted here are fewer than 25,000 distinct CDR3 sequences, 30% to 40% occurring once; the ten biggest clones make up 25% to 30%. Their specific antigens are unknown. The sequencing used CD4+ T cells from blood, cultured in vitro, collected about 7 months after SARS-CoV-2 vaccination. The receptors shown here come from a human donor who had recovered from COVID-19. Each CDR3 is given with its conserved first and last residue. D genes are given only for firm matches. Rows give clone size only sometimes, using once, few, many, or a class for an expanded clone.

v_gene,abundance,len,j_gene,d_gene,CDR3aa,CDR3nt
TRBV20-1,once,13,TRBJ2-5,TRBD2,CSAHIAGGETQYF,TGCAGTGCTCACATAGCGGGGGGTGAGACCCAGTACTTC
TRBV27,few,15,TRBJ2-5,.,CASSPRARRKETQYF,TGTGCCAGCAGTCCGCGGGCCCGCCGGAAAGAGACCCAGTACTTC
TRBV27,few,14,TRBJ2-5,TRBD1,CASSPPGQGETQYF,TGTGCCAGCAGCCCGCCGGGACAGGGTGAGACCCAGTACTTC
TRBV19,.,15,TRBJ2-5,.,CASSPPGLRGETQYF,TGTGCCAGTAGTCCGCCGGGCTTGAGGGGCGAGACCCAGTACTTC
TRBV20-1,few,11,TRBJ2-7,.,CSGLGGREQYF,TGCAGTGGGCTCGGGGGGCGCGAGCAGTACTTC
TRBV20-1,few,16,TRBJ2-7,.,CSAIIAPPTGKYEQYF,TGCAGTGCTATAATCGCCCCTCCCACGGGGAAATACGAGCAGTACTTC
TRBV27,.,13,TRBJ2-5,.,CASSTQYQETQYF,TGTGCCAGCAGTACCCAGTACCAAGAGACCCAGTACTTC
TRBV20-1,.,13,TRBJ1-2,TRBD1,CSATGQGNYGYTF,TGCAGTGCAACAGGACAGGGGAACTATGGCTACACCTTC
TRBV24-1,.,16,TRBJ2-2,TRBD1,CATSDGDRVGTGELFF,TGTGCCACCAGTGATGGGGACAGGGTGGGCACCGGGGAGCTGTTTTTT
TRBV7-6,few,18,TRBJ2-7,TRBD2,CASSLVLAGGPKAYEQYF,TGTGCCAGCAGCTTAGTACTAGCGGGAGGGCCAAAAGCCTACGAGCAGTACTTC
TRBV7-8,few,18,TRBJ2-7,TRBD2,CASSSSGRGAGEPYEQYF,TGTGCCAGCAGCTCGTCCGGGAGGGGAGCGGGGGAACCCTACGAGCAGTACTTC
TRBV7-2,.,15,TRBJ1-6,TRBD1,CASSLRQGRNSPLHF,TGTGCCAGCAGCCTACGACAGGGTAGGAATTCACCCCTCCACTTT
TRBV7-9,.,16,TRBJ1-3,.,CASSLLVPYSGNTIYF,TGTGCCAGCAGCTTGTTGGTCCCCTACTCTGGAAACACCATATATTTT
TRBV19,.,15,TRBJ2-5,.,CASSIGGRVGETQYF,TGTGCCAGTAGTATAGGGGGCAGGGTCGGGGAGACCCAGTACTTC
TRBV4-1,.,13,TRBJ1-5,.,CASSQDPNQPQHF,TGCGCCAGCAGCCAAGATCCCAATCAGCCCCAGCATTTT
TRBV7-3,few,13,TRBJ2-3,.,CASSLNLGDTQYF,TGTGCCAGCAGCTTAAACCTAGGGGATACGCAGTATTTT
TRBV7-2,.,14,TRBJ1-2,.,CASRSNSWSYGYTF,TGTGCCAGCAGATCGAACAGCTGGAGCTATGGCTACACCTTC
TRBV6-1,.,14,TRBJ1-1,TRBD1,CASRQGQLNTEAFF,TGTGCCAGCAGGCAGGGACAGCTAAACACTGAAGCTTTCTTT
TRBV20-1,.,12,TRBJ1-1,.,CSASGSHTEAFF,TGCAGTGCTAGTGGGTCCCACACTGAAGCTTTCTTT
TRBV7-2,.,15,TRBJ2-1,TRBD2,CASKSRLAGDREQFF,TGTGCCAGCAAGTCTAGGCTAGCGGGAGATCGTGAGCAGTTCTTC
TRBV7-9,medium-sized,14,TRBJ1-6,.,CASSLGSANSPLHF,TGTGCCAGCAGCTTAGGATCCGCTAATTCACCCCTCCACTTT
TRBV7-2,.,16,TRBJ2-5,.,CARSLVARAAQETQYF,TGTGCCAGAAGCTTAGTGGCTAGGGCGGCCCAAGAGACCCAGTACTTC
TRBV5-1,.,13,TRBJ1-1,.,CASRKDDRYEAFF,TGCGCCAGCCGTAAGGATGATAGGTATGAAGCTTTCTTT
TRBV6-1,.,15,TRBJ2-7,TRBD1,CASSELGQGANEQYF,TGTGCCAGCAGTGAACTCGGACAGGGGGCTAACGAGCAGTACTTC
TRBV19,.,13,TRBJ1-6,.,CASSPDVDSPLHF,TGTGCCAGTAGTCCGGACGTGGATTCACCCCTCCACTTT
TRBV5-6,.,14,TRBJ2-3,.,CASSLAPLADTQYF,TGTGCCAGCAGCTTAGCTCCCTTGGCGGATACGCAGTATTTT
TRBV20-1,.,16,TRBJ2-3,TRBD1,CSARPISDRITDTQYF,TGCAGTGCTAGACCAATTTCGGACAGGATCACAGATACGCAGTATTTT
TRBV20-1,.,14,TRBJ2-7,.,CSAEPLRDRYEQYF,TGCAGTGCCGAGCCGCTTAGGGACCGCTACGAGCAGTACTTC
TRBV5-8,.,12,TRBJ1-5,.,CASSYEFEPQHF,TGTGCCAGCAGCTATGAATTTGAGCCCCAGCATTTT
TRBV25-1,.,12,TRBJ1-6,.,CASRGANSPLHF,TGTGCCAGCCGCGGGGCCAATTCACCCCTCCACTTT
TRBV20-1,.,15,TRBJ1-3,.,CSARDPGGTGNTIYF,TGCAGTGCTAGAGACCCCGGGGGTACTGGAAACACCATATATTTT
TRBV4-1,few,12,TRBJ2-1,.,CASSRFSDGKFF,TGCGCCAGCAGCCGGTTTAGCGACGGGAAGTTCTTC
TRBV24-1,few,13,TRBJ2-1,.,CATAVGADNEQFF,TGTGCCACCGCCGTCGGGGCGGACAATGAGCAGTTCTTC
TRBV20-1,.,13,TRBJ2-1,TRBD2,CSPGTSANNEQFF,TGCAGTCCCGGGACTAGCGCTAACAATGAGCAGTTCTTC
TRBV6-4,.,15,TRBJ2-2,.,CASSDSDQNTGELFF,TGTGCCAGCAGTGACTCAGATCAGAACACCGGGGAGCTGTTTTTT
TRBV29-1,.,12,TRBJ2-7,.,CSGVGNSYEQYF,TGCAGCGGGGTGGGCAACTCCTACGAGCAGTACTTC
TRBV19,few,14,TRBJ2-7,.,CASSQRGGQVEQYF,TGTGCCAGTAGTCAAAGGGGGGGGCAGGTCGAGCAGTACTTC
TRBV20-1,.,15,TRBJ2-7,.,CSATQFLAQSYEQYF,TGCAGTGCTACCCAGTTCCTTGCCCAGTCCTACGAGCAGTACTTC
TRBV6-1,few,15,TRBJ1-6,.,CASSELYAVNSPLHF,TGTGCCAGCAGTGAACTTTACGCGGTCAATTCACCCCTCCACTTT
TRBV7-3,.,15,TRBJ1-1,TRBD1,CASSQEGQGYTEAFF,TGTGCCAGCAGCCAAGAGGGACAGGGTTACACTGAAGCTTTCTTT
TRBV19,.,13,TRBJ2-7,.,CASSRAGNYEQYF,TGTGCCAGTAGTCGGGCAGGGAACTACGAGCAGTACTTC
TRBV7-9,.,16,TRBJ2-4,.,CASSLAQMGDVGIQYF,TGTGCCAGCAGCTTAGCGCAGATGGGAGACGTTGGCATTCAGTACTTC
TRBV5-4,.,16,TRBJ2-1,.,CASSAGGASSYNEQFF,TGTGCCAGCAGCGCCGGCGGGGCGAGCTCCTACAATGAGCAGTTCTTC
TRBV6-1,.,14,TRBJ1-2,.,CASSPGGDNYGYTF,TGTGCCAGCAGCCCGGGGGGGGATAACTATGGCTACACCTTC
TRBV20-1,.,15,TRBJ2-1,TRBD2,CSGTSGRRSYNEQFF,TGCAGTGGCACTAGCGGGAGGCGTTCCTACAATGAGCAGTTCTTC
TRBV6-1,few,13,TRBJ1-2,.,CASSDGSRYGYTF,TGTGCCAGTTCCGACGGGAGTCGGTATGGCTACACCTTC
TRBV20-1,few,13,TRBJ1-2,.,CSAIPGGGYGYTF,TGCAGTGCTATTCCGGGGGGCGGCTATGGCTACACCTTC
TRBV20-1,few,15,TRBJ1-3,TRBD1,CSARVDRASGNTIYF,TGCAGTGCTAGAGTGGACAGGGCCTCTGGAAACACCATATATTTT